Here is one T cell receptor beta chain with its context. The CDR3 regions of TCR beta were amplified from RNA transcripts. TCR CDR3 regions were first amplified by RT-PCR with HTBI primers. TCRdb re-called the multiplex PCR reads with MiXCR, one entry per CDR3 protein. The table records approximately 690,000 distinct CDR3 sequences, about 14% of them present only once. These data originate in a study of T cells in Graves' hyperthyroidism and ophthalmopathy. Study summary: Peripheral blood sampling occurred at initial diagnosis, before any treatment.

The germline CDR1 and CDR2 sequences are LGHNA and YSLEER. The CDR3 consists of 14 residues. Deletions cut 8 bases from V and 5 bases from J, with 16 bases between. Sequencing was done on a sample of blood. This sequence joins TRBV4-3 and TRBJ1-5; a possible D gene is TRBD1 (6 bases). This sequence originates from a woman aged 45-60 years with Graves' ophthalmopathy. The CDR3 region is CASGPEGGDQPQHF. The CDR3 DNA follows: TGCGCCAGCGGCCCGGAGGGGGGGGATCAGCCCCAGCATTTT.